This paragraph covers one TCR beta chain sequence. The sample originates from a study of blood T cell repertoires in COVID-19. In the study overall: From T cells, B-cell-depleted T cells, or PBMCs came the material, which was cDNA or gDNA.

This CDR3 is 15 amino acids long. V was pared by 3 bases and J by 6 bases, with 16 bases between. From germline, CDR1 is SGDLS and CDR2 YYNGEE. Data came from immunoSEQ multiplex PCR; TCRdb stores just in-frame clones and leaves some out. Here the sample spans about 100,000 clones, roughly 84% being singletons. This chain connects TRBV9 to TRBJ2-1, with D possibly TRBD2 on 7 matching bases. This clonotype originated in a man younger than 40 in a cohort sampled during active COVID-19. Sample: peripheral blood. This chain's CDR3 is CASSGPGGYSNEQFF. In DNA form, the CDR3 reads TGTGCCAGCAGCGGCCCGGGGGGCTACTCCAATGAGCAGTTCTTC.